This T cell receptor (beta chain) emerged from a study of CD8+CD57+ T cells in acquired aplastic anemia. Study information: Mean yield of DNA from sorted CD4+ and CD8+ cells was 3.2 ug. Study observations and caveats: Over 25 shared CD8+ CDR3s appeared highly expressed within patients' immunodominant clones. CD8+ Simpson's diversity in patients was not significantly different from that in controls.

All patients picked for sequencing had shown, by flow cytometry, an expansion of CD8+CD57+ cells. Among the patients, none had received any therapy at the time of blood sampling. Profiling of TCR beta VDJ combinations and CDR3 sequences used genomic DNA as template. Via MiXCR, TCRdb re-called the reads, giving one row per CDR3 protein. The data hold around 290,000 distinct CDR3 sequences, with about 50% observed a single time. This clonotype was found many times. Its target is not known. The junction had 11 bases not matched to a gene; V was cut back by 2 bases and J by 7 bases. The germline CDR1 and CDR2 sequences are SGHDN and FVKESK. CDR3 length: 16 residues.

The sequenced sample was sorted CD4+, CD8+, or CD8+CD57+ T cells (not recorded which) from PBMCs. The gene calls are TRBV14 and TRBJ2-1, with 7 bases that match TRBD2. The receptor comes from a human donor with aplastic anemia. The DNA for the CDR3 is TGTGCCAGCAGCCAAAGTGGGGGGGGGTTCGGGAATGAGCAGTTCTTC. Amino acid sequence: CASSQSGGGFGNEQFF.